These 25 T cell receptor beta chains came from one sample sequenced in a study of PD-1 blockade in classical Hodgkin lymphoma. The assay was immunoSEQ multiplex PCR, and TCRdb's table has in-frame clones only and misses some. The table includes roughly 97,000 clones, roughly 83% detected once. No patient escaped relapse after autologous stem cell transplantation, and brentuximab vedotin exposure varied. The sample here was peripheral blood mononuclear cells (PBMCs), taken at baseline. These receptors were collected from a human donor with classical Hodgkin lymphoma.

V gene TRBV5-1 combines with J gene TRBJ1-3; 10 nucleotides agree with TRBD1. Germline loops: CDR1 SGHRS, CDR2 YFSETQ. Trimming removed 0 bases from V and 8 bases from J; junction bases left unmatched: 2. This CDR3 has 14 residues. CDR3 sequence: CASSLGQGAYTIYF. The CDR3 DNA sequence: TGCGCCAGCAGCTTGGGACAGGGGGCATACACCATATATTTT.

The chain joins TRBV18 to TRBJ2-4; perhaps TRBD2 as D (6 bases). This CDR3 region has 16 residues. Germline V gives CDR1 KGHSH, CDR2 LQKENI. Trimming removed 6 bases from V and 0 bases from J, with 15 bases in between. The CDR3 DNA reads as TGTGCCAGCTCGCCGGGAAGGAGGGAAGCCAAAAACATTCAGTACTTC. Translating it yields CASSPGRREAKNIQYF.

CDR3 loop: CASSVDLGASWNTEAFF. CDR3 coding DNA: TGTGCCAGCAGCGTTGATTTGGGAGCCAGCTGGAACACTGAAGCTTTCTTT. The chain couples TRBV9 to TRBJ1-1; the D is unclear. Per germline, CDR1 SGDLS and CDR2 YYNGEE. Trimming took off 2 bases at V and 1 base at J, with 18 bases between the two ends. This CDR3 comprises 17 residues.

This clone has a handful of counts. V gene TRBV13 combines with J gene TRBJ2-1, with 9 bases lining up with TRBD2. Trimming removed 5 bases from V and 4 bases from J; junction bases left unmatched: 3. This CDR3 comprises 14 residues. Looked up from germline, CDR1 is PRHDT and CDR2 is FYEKMQ (reference sequence). DNA for the CDR3: TGTGCCAGCAGCCCTAGCGGGATTTACAATGAGCAGTTCTTC. Amino acids: CASSPSGIYNEQFF.

The J gene is TRBJ2-5, the V gene TRBV28, with a tentative D call TRBD2 (6 bases). The germline gives CDR1 MDHEN, CDR2 SYDVKM. This CDR3 has 12 amino acids. Trimming pared 1 base from V and 10 bases from J, leaving 10 bases between. The CDR3 DNA reads as TGTGCCAGCAGTTTATTCGGAGGGCTCCAGTACTTC. Amino acid sequence: CASSLFGGLQYF.

The chain employs TRBV4-3 and TRBJ2-7; TRBD1 aligns across 9 bases. Trimming removed 2 bases from V and 5 bases from J; junction bases left unmatched: 10. The CDR3 has 16 amino acids. CDR1 and CDR2 (germline): LGHNA, YSLEER. CDR3: CASSQLAGQGLNEQYF. In DNA form, the CDR3 reads TGCGCCAGCAGCCAACTGGCTGGACAGGGGTTGAACGAGCAGTACTTC.

J is TRBJ2-7 and V is TRBV9, with TRBD2 identical over 13 bases. The CDR3 runs 15 residues. With 4 bases clipped from V and 8 bases from J, the junction kept 9 bases outside the gene matches. The germline V gene encodes CDR1 SGDLS and CDR2 YYNGEE. CDR3 residues: CASSTTSGRAVKQYF. The CDR3 DNA is TGTGCCAGCAGCACCACTAGCGGGAGGGCCGTCAAGCAGTACTTC.

This chain joins TRBV9 and TRBJ1-3; D remains ambiguous. Germline V gives CDR1 SGDLS, CDR2 YYNGEE. Deletions cut 4 bases from V and 1 base from J, with 15 bases between. The CDR3 is made up of 16 amino acids. CDR3 amino acids: CASSTLAGSSGNTIYF. CDR3 nucleotide sequence: TGTGCCAGCAGCACTCTCGCCGGGTCTTCTGGAAACACCATATATTTT.

The chain carries TRBV7-9 and TRBJ2-1, with D perhaps matching TRBD2 (5 bases). CDR1 and CDR2 (germline): SEHNR, FQNEAQ (reference sequence). There are 13 residues in the CDR3. V lost 5 bases and J lost 11, with 16 bases in between. The CDR3 DNA reads as TGTGCCAGCAGCGAAGGAACCGGGGTTAAGCAGTTCTTC. The encoded protein is CASSEGTGVKQFF.

The V call is TRBV5-1, the J call TRBJ2-7; the match to TRBD2 covers 13 bases. Germline CDR1 SGHRS, CDR2 YFSETQ. The CDR3 is made up of 15 amino acids. V lost 3 bases and J lost 5; bases outside the gene matches: 5. CDR3 amino acids: CASSSGLAGAHEQYF. The CDR3 DNA reads TGCGCCAGCAGCTCCGGACTAGCGGGAGCACACGAGCAGTACTTC.

The chain combines TRBV7-2 with TRBJ2-1, with unresolved D. Trimming shortened V by 4 bases and J by 2 bases, and 6 bases separated the two germline ends. Germline values: CDR1 SGHTA, CDR2 FQGNSA. The CDR3 runs 13 residues. CDR3 protein: CASSYTTYNEQFF. The CDR3 DNA reads TGTGCCAGCAGCTACACTACCTACAATGAGCAGTTCTTC.

This chain connects TRBV2 to TRBJ2-2; D possibly corresponds to TRBD2 (5 bases). Germline V gene data show CDR1 as SNHLY and CDR2 as FYNNEI. The CDR3 loop spans 15 amino acids. Trimming cost V 5 bases and J 3 bases, with 13 bases left between them. CDR3 amino acids: CASSRSGFDTGELFF. CDR3 nucleotide sequence: TGTGCCAGCAGTCGCAGCGGATTCGACACCGGGGAGCTGTTTTTT. The entire variable domain, with the rest obtained from reference TRBV2 and TRBJ2-2, is as follows: EPEVTQTPSHQVTQMGQEVILRCVPISNHLYFYWYRQILGQKVEFLVSFYNNEISEKSEIFDDQFSVERPDGSNFTLKIRSTKLEDSAMYFCASSRSGFDTGELFFGEGSRLTVL.

This clone came up once. The V gene is TRBV6-1, the J gene TRBJ2-1; D not resolved. The CDR3 consists of 15 residues. Germline CDR1 is MNHNS and CDR2 is SASEGT. Trimming took 4 bases from V and 6 from J, leaving 16 bases between them. CDR3 in amino acids: CASSVPGLGPNEQFF. CDR3 bases: TGTGCCAGCAGTGTGCCCGGGCTTGGGCCCAATGAGCAGTTCTTC.

This clone was found once. The gene calls are TRBV5-1 and TRBJ2-3; D is perhaps TRBD2 (5 bases). From germline, CDR1 is SGHRS and CDR2 YFSETQ. The CDR3 has 14 residues. V gave up 6 bases and J gave up 1 base, with 12 bases separating them. The CDR3 DNA reads as TGCGCCAGCAAGGGATCCGGGGGCACAGATACGCAGTATTTT. Protein: CASKGSGGTDTQYF. The complete variable domain, with remaining parts taken from reference TRBV5-1 and TRBJ2-3, reads KAGVTQTPRYLIKTRGQQVTLSCSPISGHRSVSWYQQTPGQGLQFLFEYFSETQRNKGNFPGRFSGRQFSNSRSEMNVSTLELGDSALYLCASKGSGGTDTQYFGPGTRLTVL.

In this sample, this clone turned up a few times. The rearrangement links TRBV10-3 to TRBJ1-6; 7 bases line up with TRBD1. CDR3 length equals 15 residues. J was trimmed by 5 bases and V by 3 bases; bases with no gene match: 4. CDR1 ENHRY and CDR2 SYGVKD come from the germline V gene. This chain's CDR3 is CAISDRQGNNSPLHF. In nucleotides, the CDR3 is TGTGCCATCAGTGACCGACAGGGTAATAATTCACCCCTCCACTTT.

This sequence joins TRBV6-1 and TRBJ2-5, with 10 bases fitting TRBD1. V lost 6 bases and J lost 5; bases outside the gene matches: 3. Germline V lookup: CDR1 MNHNS, CDR2 SASEGT. This CDR3 has 13 residues. CDR3: CASSVDRGETQYF. Written as DNA, the CDR3 is TGTGCCAGCAGCGTGGACAGGGGGGAGACCCAGTACTTC.

This chain connects TRBV6-1 to TRBJ1-1; D not resolved. This CDR3 is 17 amino acids long. The germline gives CDR1 MNHNS, CDR2 SASEGT. Trimming cost V 0 bases and J 4 bases, with 18 bases left between them. CDR3 in DNA: TGTGCCAGCAGTGAAGCCCGGGTCCTGGGATGGGGCACTGAAGCTTTCTTT. Its protein product is CASSEARVLGWGTEAFF.

The chain recombines TRBV14 with TRBJ1-4; D is unclear. Germline CDR1 SGHDN, CDR2 FVKESK. The V end lost 4 bases, the J end lost 7 bases, and 16 bases lay between the germline ends. This CDR3 comprises 15 residues. CDR3 region: CASSRNPGRSEKLFF. In DNA, the CDR3 is TGTGCCAGCAGCCGGAATCCCGGGAGGAGTGAAAAACTGTTTTTT.

The V and J genes are TRBV28 and TRBJ2-7; 8 positions match TRBD2. With V trimmed by 3 bases and J by 6 bases, 4 bases remained unmatched. This CDR3 spans 13 amino acids. Germline values: CDR1 MDHEN, CDR2 SYDVKM. CDR3 region: CASSLSGSIEQYF. CDR3 nucleotides: TGTGCCAGCAGTTTGAGCGGGAGCATCGAGCAGTACTTC.

This chain joins TRBV7-3 and TRBJ2-1, with 10 bases fitting TRBD2. The germline V gene encodes CDR1 SGHTA and CDR2 FQGTGA. After removal of 3 bases from V and 8 bases from J, the junction contained 7 bases not matched to a gene. This CDR3 comprises 15 residues. CDR3: CASSLGLLAGDEQFF. The CDR3, as DNA: TGTGCCAGCAGCTTGGGTCTCCTAGCGGGAGATGAGCAGTTCTTC.

This clone turned up a few times. The chain uses TRBV5-1 and TRBJ1-2; D is unclear. Germline V lookup: CDR1 SGHRS, CDR2 YFSETQ. V was trimmed by 0 bases and J by 4 bases, leaving 7 bases between them. There are 13 residues in the CDR3. CDR3 coding DNA: TGCGCCAGCAGCTTGGACAGAAGCTATGGCTACACCTTC. It translates to CASSLDRSYGYTF. The whole variable domain, filled in from reference TRBV5-1 and TRBJ1-2, reads KAGVTQTPRYLIKTRGQQVTLSCSPISGHRSVSWYQQTPGQGLQFLFEYFSETQRNKGNFPGRFSGRQFSNSRSEMNVSTLELGDSALYLCASSLDRSYGYTFGSGTRLTVV.

J is TRBJ1-2 and V is TRBV7-2, with 10 bases identical to TRBD1. J was trimmed by 7 bases and V by 10 bases; bases with no gene match: 9. The length of the CDR3 is 13 residues. Looked up from germline, CDR1 is SGHTA and CDR2 is FQGNSA. This chain's CDR3 is CAKPGQGFSGYTF. In nucleotides, the CDR3 is TGTGCCAAGCCGGGACAGGGGTTTTCTGGCTACACCTTC.

The chain joins TRBV4-2 to TRBJ2-2; D might be TRBD1 (6 bases). V lost 2 bases and J lost 4, with 20 bases in between. The germline V gene encodes CDR1 LGHNA and CDR2 YNFKEQ. The CDR3 length is 18 residues. The CDR3 spells CASSQPGSTSTGTGELFF. DNA for the CDR3: TGTGCCAGCAGCCAACCGGGATCAACCTCGACAGGCACCGGGGAGCTGTTTTTT.

This clone was seen once. V and J are TRBV27 and TRBJ1-2; D is ambiguous. CDR3 length: 15 residues. Trimming removed 6 bases at V and 0 bases at J, with 14 bases between. Germline CDR1 MNHEY, CDR2 SMNVEV (reference sequence). CDR3 loop: CASSSIAPPNYGYTF. The CDR3 nucleotides read TGTGCCAGCAGCTCTATCGCGCCACCTAACTATGGCTACACCTTC.

J is TRBJ2-5 and V is TRBV28; possibly TRBD1 or TRBD2 for D (5 bases each). The germline V and J ends were trimmed by 1 base and 7 bases, with 10 bases remaining between them. The CDR3 spans 13 residues. Germline V CDR1 and CDR2: MDHEN, SYDVKM. The CDR3, as DNA: TGTGCCAGCAGTTTATTGTTTGGGGGGACCCAGTACTTC. It yields the protein CASSLLFGGTQYF.